This T cell receptor beta chain was documented in a study of T cell changes during pregnancy in multiple sclerosis. Unmatched junction bases numbered 5, after V lost 0 bases and J lost 0 bases. The CDR3 covers 17 residues. The germline V gene has CDR1 MGHRA and CDR2 YSYEKL. TCRdb's table, derived via immunoSEQ multiplex PCR, lists solely in-frame clones and lacks some. The table records tens of thousands of clones, 94% of them present only once. The genes are TRBV4-1 and TRBJ1-1, with 9 bases that match TRBD1. The specimen comprised CD8+ T cells from peripheral blood mononuclear cells, sampled in the first trimester of pregnancy. The receptor comes from a female donor with multiple sclerosis, enrolled in a pregnancy study. The CDR3 sequence: CASSQEDGQGLNTEAFF. The CDR3, as DNA: TGCGCCAGCAGCCAAGAGGATGGACAGGGGTTGAACACTGAAGCTTTCTTT.